The T cell receptor beta chain under discussion was sequenced for a study of T cells in Graves' hyperthyroidism and ophthalmopathy. Isolation of PBMCs was performed on around 9.4 ml fresh peripheral blood. RNA transcripts were the template for amplifying TCR beta CDR3 regions. The HTBI set primed first-round TCR CDR3 RT-PCR. TCRdb reanalysed the multiplex PCR reads using MiXCR and keeps one entry per CDR3 protein. Among around 600,000 distinct CDR3 sequences listed, 11% to 15% were seen once. Per the germline V gene, CDR1 is MNHNY and CDR2 is SVGAGI (reference sequence). Trimming removed 0 bases at V and 6 bases at J, with 11 bases between. The CDR3 has 15 amino acids. This clonotype was recorded a few times.

This clonotype was sampled from a woman under 30 with Graves' ophthalmopathy. This chain connects TRBV6-6 to TRBJ1-4; tentatively, D is TRBD1 (6 bases). The sequencing sample was made of blood. The CDR3 DNA is TGTGCCAGCAGTTACTCCGGGACATCCGATGAAAAACTGTTTTTT. This gives the protein CASSYSGTSDEKLFF.